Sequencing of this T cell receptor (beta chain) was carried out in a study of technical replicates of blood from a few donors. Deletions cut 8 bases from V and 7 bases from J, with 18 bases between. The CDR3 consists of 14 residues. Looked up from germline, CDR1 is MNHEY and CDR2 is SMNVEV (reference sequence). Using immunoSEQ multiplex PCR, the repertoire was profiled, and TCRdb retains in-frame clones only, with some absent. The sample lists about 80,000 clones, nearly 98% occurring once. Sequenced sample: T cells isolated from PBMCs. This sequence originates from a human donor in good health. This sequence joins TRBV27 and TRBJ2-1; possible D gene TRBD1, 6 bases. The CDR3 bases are TGTGCCAGCGGGCTACAGGGTCTTGGGAATGAGCAGTTCTTC. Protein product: CASGLQGLGNEQFF.